The entry below describes one T cell receptor (beta chain). This clone was seen only a few times. It lacks a known antigen. It has no much larger one-base neighbor in the sample; base qualities were not kept. All of the isolated RNA was reverse transcribed with the High Capacity cDNA Reverse Transcription Kit, so expressed TCRB transcripts were sequenced. Deep immunoSEQ sequencing was applied to naive, central memory and regulatory T cell samples, giving an average of around 3.4 million total reads per sample. After sorted cells were lysed in RLT buffer, RNA was extracted with DNase-treated RNeasy Micro or Mini kits, with the choice depending on cell number. Each cell subset was processed separately to prevent cross-contamination, with patient and healthy donor samples processed together. TCRB sequences were amplified from cDNA with the immunoSEQ multiplex PCR, producing 87-bp fragments spanning the CDR3 region. The amplicons were sequenced using the Illumina HiSeq platform. For the original study's pipeline: Synthetic template baselines were used to correct PCR bias computationally, reads within Hamming distance 2 were collapsed, and singletons that could not be merged were discarded. Reads were aligned against IMGT to assign V, D and J genes, CDR3 length and insertions or deletions at six rearrangement sites. Within each subset, clonotype counts were normalized to the number of sorted cells before true diversity and Gini coefficients were calculated with the tcR R package. The overlap coefficient, calculated on TCRB nucleotide sequences, was used to quantify repertoire sharing. As a proxy for the pre-selection repertoire, out-of-frame TCRB sequences from naive cells were analyzed. Held by TCRdb, this immuneACCESS table contains in-frame sequences only and omits some clones. Under half of the omission traces to an unresolved V gene where checked; the cause of the rest is unknown. The DNA gave D and trimming, while V, J and clone size come from that table. Here the sample has around 340,000 clones; about 20% occur a single time. The ten largest clones take up under 0.05% of the sample.

The data were obtained in a study of beta chain features in type 1 diabetes (dated by TCRdb to the late 2010s). Looking at the study overall: No differences in mean age, gender distribution, total cell number or subset yield were found between patients and healthy donors. A total of 90 million to 140 million sorted cells were examined across all samples, and RNA yield correlated strongly with the number of cells per subset. The study compared TCRB repertoires of sorted circulating CD4+ T cell subsets between recently diagnosed type 1 diabetes patients and matched healthy donors. Whereas all 30 or so donors provided naive and central memory subsets, regulatory and stem cell-like memory subsets were isolated from just 8 patients and about 8 healthy donors.

V is pared back by 0 bases and J by 4 bases, with 7 bases lying between the germline termini. The germline V gene (reference sequence) supplies CDR1 SGHNT and CDR2 YYREEE. Including the terminal cysteine and phenylalanine, the CDR3 comprises 13 residues. Just CDR3 DNA is preserved here, 39 bases in frame from base 1. From each donor, a single peripheral blood sample of 95 to 150 mL on average was drawn into heparinised tubes. Naive, central memory, regulatory and stem cell-like memory CD4+ T cells were sorted on a BD FACSAria II using a panel including CD45RO, CCR7, CD25, CD127, CD95 and CD27. A purity above 98% was achieved for all sorted populations. PBMCs were isolated right away by Lymphoprep density gradient centrifugation and were stained directly, without culture. So that batch effects would be minimized, each experiment stained and sorted samples in pairs, pairing one healthy donor with one patient.

Paper-wide results and their limitations: Shorter templates might have been favored by PCR, but patient and control samples were amplified and corrected together, so both groups would have been affected equally by any skew. Because cDNA was sequenced instead of genomic DNA, highly expressing activated cells could be over-represented, though the groups showed no difference in activation or CD3 levels. Only small numbers of individuals were included in the HLA sub-analyses, which left unresolved whether HLA type had any influence on TCRB rearrangement. Fewer insertions and more nucleotide deletions at VDJ recombination sites were observed in patients with type 1 diabetes, implying thymic rearrangement abnormalities. In all four CD4+ subsets, TCRB CDR3 length was moderately but significantly shorter in type 1 diabetes patients. Naive, central memory and regulatory TCRB repertoires appeared to be more alike among patients than among healthy donors.

This receptor was taken from a woman in her late teens or twenties in good health. Recombination connected TRBV5-4 to TRBJ1-2, with TRBD1 perhaps the D gene, on 5 matching bases. Sequences were obtained from naive CD4+ T cells from blood. The sample's cell subset or site label, in plain terms: true naive CD4+ T cells. The nucleotide sequence is TGTGCCAGCAGCTTGGACAGGCTCTATGGCTACACCTTC. This yields the protein CASSLDRLYGYTF.